The entry below describes one T cell receptor (beta chain). Its antigen is currently unknown. The CDR3 sequence is 15 residues long. Unmatched junction bases numbered 10, after V lost 5 bases and J lost 6 bases. CDR1 and CDR2 (germline): KGHSH, LQKENI. The sample belongs to a study of T cell responses to AZD1222 COVID-19 vaccine. Broader study findings: As reported, nearly half of all spike-specific TCRs target variant regions that are unmutated. All repertoire sampling was performed exclusively after the peak T cell response. Vaccine-related CD4 TCRs covered spike, predominating at 160-218 and 743-854.

Here immunoSEQ multiplex PCR was the method, and the copy in TCRdb shows in-frame clones only, minus some. This sample has 55,000 to 90,000 clones, with around four fifths found just once. The rearrangement joins TRBV18 to TRBJ2-7; TRBD1 aligns across 10 bases. This material consisted of peripheral blood, taken on day 0 of AZD1222 vaccination. The sequence was collected from an adult in good health. CDR3 DNA: TGTGCCAGCTCAGCGGGGACAGGGGAGAACGGCGAGCAGTACTTC. Translating gives CASSAGTGENGEQYF.